A selection of T cell receptor beta chains follows, all from one sample in a study of T cells in Graves' hyperthyroidism and ophthalmopathy. TCRdb used MiXCR to reprocess the multiplex PCR reads, holding one entry per CDR3 protein. The data show hundreds of thousands of distinct CDR3 sequences, more than 30% seen once. The sequencing input was blood. The receptors here all came from a man in his late teens or twenties with Graves' hyperthyroidism. Each CDR3 is given with its conserved first and last residue. Fields, in order: clone size, D gene, J gene, V gene, CDR3 DNA, CDR3 protein. D genes are given only for firm matches. A clone size is listed for some rows: how often the clone was seen (once, few, many), or a class if it is expanded.

few | - | TRBJ1-6 | TRBV5-5 | TGTGCCAGCAGCCGGGACCCTAATTCACCCCTCCACTTT | CASSRDPNSPLHF
- | TRBD2 | TRBJ2-7 | TRBV12-3/TRBV12-4 | TGTGCCAGCAGGCCGGGACTAGCGGGAGGATCGACCTTTGGGGAGCAGTACTTC | CASRPGLAGGSTFGEQYF
once | - | TRBJ2-7 | TRBV12-3/TRBV12-4 | TGTGCCAGCAGGTCCGGCGGGGAGCAGTACTTC | CASRSGGEQYF
many | TRBD1 | TRBJ1-6 | TRBV19 | TGTGCCAGTAGTACCGGGACAGGCTACGCGCCCCTCCACTTT | CASSTGTGYAPLHF
- | TRBD1 | TRBJ1-1 | TRBV6-1 | TGTGCCAGCAGGGGAGACAGGGTGAACACTGAAGCTTTCTTT | CASRGDRVNTEAFF
many | TRBD1 | TRBJ2-7 | TRBV29-1 | TGCAGCGTTGAAAGCGCCGAACAGGGGACAGACTACGAGCAGTACTTC | CSVESAEQGTDYEQYF
many | - | TRBJ1-6 | TRBV5-1 | TGCGCCAGCAGCTTGTGGGTTAGTTGGCTCGGTTCACCCCTCCACTTT | CASSLWVSWLGSPLHF
- | - | TRBJ2-7 | TRBV7-2 | TGTGCCAGCAGCTTTACAGTGTTCTACGAGCAGTACTTC | CASSFTVFYEQYF
few | TRBD1 | TRBJ2-5 | TRBV7-6 | TGTGCCAGCAGTACGCAGGGTCGGGGACAGGGTGAGACCCAGTACTTC | CASSTQGRGQGETQYF
- | - | TRBJ1-1 | TRBV12-3/TRBV12-4 | TGTGCCAGCAGTTATGTTGTGAACACTGAGGCTTTCTTT | CASSYVVNTEAFF
- | TRBD1 | TRBJ1-4 | TRBV29-1 | TGCAGCGTTCTCACAGGGGGTGAAAAACTGTTTTTT | CSVLTGGEKLFF
once | - | TRBJ2-5 | TRBV28 | TGTGCCAGCTCACCACCCGGTGGGATTTCGTACCAAGAGACCCAGTACTTC | CASSPPGGISYQETQYF
- | - | TRBJ2-7 | TRBV11-2 | TGTGCCAGCAGCTCTCTAGCGAGAAGCTCCTACGAGCAGTACTTC | CASSSLARSSYEQYF
- | - | TRBJ2-5 | TRBV6-6 | TGTGCCAGCCAGGCCTCTCTGCTGGAGACCCAGTACTTC | CASQASLLETQYF
few | - | TRBJ1-5 | TRBV10-3 | TGTGCCAGCAGAACCCACAGGGAGTCGCATCAGCCCCAGCATTTT | CASRTHRESHQPQHF
- | - | TRBJ2-7 | TRBV7-2 | TGTGCCAGCAGCTCAGGACCCGATCAGTACTTC | CASSSGPDQYF
- | - | TRBJ2-2 | TRBV11-1 | TGTGCCAGCAGCTGGCCCCCCGGGACACCGAACACCGGGGAGCTGTTTTTT | CASSWPPGTPNTGELFF
- | - | TRBJ2-1 | TRBV24-1 | TGTGCCACCAGTGCGGACGGCAATGAGCAGTTCTTC | CATSADGNEQFF
few | TRBD1 | TRBJ1-2 | TRBV4-1 | TGCGCCAGCAGCCAAGCCGGACAGGGCAACTATGGCTACACCTTC | CASSQAGQGNYGYTF
many | - | TRBJ2-7 | TRBV7-7 | TGTGCTAGCAGCCCGGACCTTTTTGACGAGCAGTACTTC | CASSPDLFDEQYF
few | - | TRBJ1-6 | TRBV5-1 | TGCGCCAGCAGCTTGGAGGGCCGAAGCTCCTATAATTCACCCCTCCACTTT | CASSLEGRSSYNSPLHF
- | - | TRBJ2-2 | TRBV7-8 | TGTGCCAGCAGCTTAGTTGCGAGGGCGGGACCGAACACCGGGGAGCTGTTTTTT | CASSLVARAGPNTGELFF
- | - | TRBJ1-5 | TRBV9 | TGTGCCAGCAGCTCACATCCAGCTGAGCCCCAGCATTTT | CASSSHPAEPQHF
few | - | TRBJ2-5 | TRBV5-6 | TGTGCCAGCACCTTACGGACAGTTTTCCAAGAGACCCAGTACTTC | CASTLRTVFQETQYF
few | - | TRBJ1-3 | TRBV19 | TGTGCCAGTAGTATGGGGGCTCCTGGAAACACCATATATTTT | CASSMGAPGNTIYF
many | TRBD1 | TRBJ1-2 | TRBV2 | TGTGCCAGCGGCCATGACAGGGGCTCGGGCGGCTACACCTTC | CASGHDRGSGGYTF
few | - | TRBJ1-6 | TRBV10-3 | TGTGCCAGCAGTTGGGGCAGGGAGGATAATTCACCCCTCCACTTT | CASSWGREDNSPLHF
- | - | TRBJ2-7 | TRBV12-3/TRBV12-4 | TGTGCCAGCAGTTACACCGAGAACGACGGAAGGATCTCCTACGAGCAGTACTTC | CASSYTENDGRISYEQYF
- | - | TRBJ1-1 | TRBV11-2 | TGTGCCAGCAGCCAACAGAACAGGGAATTAATGAACACTGAAGCTTTCTTT | CASSQQNRELMNTEAFF
many | - | TRBJ1-1 | TRBV29-1 | TGCAGCGTGAAAACAGGGATGGGGACTGAAGCTTTCTTT | CSVKTGMGTEAFF
- | TRBD1 | TRBJ2-7 | TRBV7-9 | TGTGCCAGCAGCAATTCTCCTACAGGGGGAGAGCAGTACTTC | CASSNSPTGGEQYF
- | TRBD1 | TRBJ2-5 | TRBV29-1 | TGCAGCGCCCCGCGGGACAGGGCGGAGACCCAGTACTTC | CSAPRDRAETQYF
- | - | TRBJ2-5 | TRBV29-1 | TGCAGCGTTGAATTCGGGGGCCAAGAGACCCAGTACTTC | CSVEFGGQETQYF
few | TRBD1 | TRBJ1-1 | TRBV6-5 | TGTGCCAGCAGAGCCTATACAGGGGCGGCGAACACTGAAGCTTTCTTT | CASRAYTGAANTEAFF
many | - | TRBJ2-6 | TRBV7-3 | TGTGCCAGCAGCGTACCAGGAATTTCTGGGGCCAACGTCCTGACTTTC | CASSVPGISGANVLTF
few | - | TRBJ1-4 | TRBV4-1 | TGCGCCAGCAGCCAAACAGAGGAAAAACTGTTTTTT | CASSQTEEKLFF